Here is one TCR beta chain with its context. This clone was recorded a few times. This clone's antigen is unknown. The record has no base qualities; no much larger clone is one base away. The sample originates from a study of beta chain features in type 1 diabetes (dated by TCRdb to 2016 to 2019). For context, the study as a whole: Patients and healthy donors did not differ in mean age, gender distribution, total cell number or subset yield. In the study, recently diagnosed type 1 diabetes patients and matched healthy donors were compared on the TCRB repertoires of their sorted circulating CD4+ T cell subsets. A total of 100 million to 140 million sorted cells were examined across all samples, and the number of cells per subset was strongly correlated with RNA yield. Regulatory and stem cell-like memory subsets were isolated from only 8 patients and about 8 healthy donors, whereas naive and central memory subsets came from all 30 or so donors.

The germline V gene gives CDR1 as LGHNA and CDR2 as YSLEER. V has 4 bases trimmed and J has 9 bases trimmed; junction bases matching no gene number 2. The cysteine opens and the phenylalanine closes a CDR3 of 11 amino acids. The sequence is cut down to CDR3 DNA, 33 bases in frame from base 1. All of the isolated RNA was reverse transcribed with the High Capacity cDNA Reverse Transcription Kit, so expressed TCRB transcripts were sequenced. Deep immunoSEQ sequencing was performed on naive, central memory and regulatory T cell samples, with an average of roughly 3.6 million total reads per sample. Sorted cells were lysed in RLT buffer and RNA was extracted with DNase-treated RNeasy Micro or Mini kits, depending on cell number. Each cell subset was processed separately to prevent cross-contamination, with patient and healthy donor samples processed together. TCRB sequences were amplified from cDNA with the immunoSEQ multiplex PCR, producing 87-bp fragments spanning the CDR3 region. The amplicons were sequenced using the Illumina HiSeq platform. The source study handled its data this way. Synthetic template baselines were used to correct PCR bias computationally, reads within Hamming distance 2 were collapsed together, and singletons that could not be merged were discarded. Reads were aligned against IMGT so that V, D and J genes, CDR3 length and insertions or deletions at six rearrangement sites could be assigned. Within each subset, clonotype counts were normalized to the number of sorted cells before true diversity and Gini coefficients were calculated with the tcR R package. Repertoire sharing was quantified using the overlap coefficient calculated on TCRB nucleotide sequences. In TCRdb, the immuneACCESS table is reduced to in-frame sequences with V and J assigned. These tables do not hold every clone; where another copy was compared, an unresolved V gene accounts for under half, and the others remain unexplained. Clone size and the V and J calls come from that table; the DNA yielded D and trimming. Here the sample has about 160,000 clones; 6.5% to 8.5% occur a single time. The ten biggest clones cover approximately 0.54% of the sample.

General findings and caveats noted by the study authors: Naive, central memory and regulatory TCRB repertoires appeared to be more similar among patients than among healthy donors. PCR might favor shorter templates, but patient and control samples were amplified and corrected together, so any skew would affect both groups equally. Patients with type 1 diabetes made fewer insertions and deleted more nucleotides at VDJ recombination sites, implying thymic rearrangement abnormalities. Only small numbers of individuals were included in the HLA sub-analyses, which left unresolved whether HLA type had any influence on TCRB rearrangement. A moderate but significant shortening of TCRB CDR3 length was observed in type 1 diabetes patients in all four CD4+ subsets. Because cDNA was sequenced instead of genomic DNA, highly expressing activated cells could be over-represented, though the groups showed no difference in activation or CD3 levels.

Each donor gave one peripheral blood draw, approximately 110 mL on average, collected into heparinised tubes. Using a panel that included CD45RO, CCR7, CD25, CD127, CD95 and CD27, naive, central memory, regulatory and stem cell-like memory CD4+ T cells were sorted on a BD FACSAria II. A purity above 95% was achieved for all sorted populations. Right away, PBMCs were isolated by Lymphoprep density gradient centrifugation and were stained directly, with no culture step. So that batch effects would be minimized, each experiment stained and sorted samples in pairs, pairing one healthy donor with one patient.

Recombination linked TRBV4-3 to TRBJ1-2, with TRBD1 identical over 7 junction bases. Source material: central memory CD4+ T cells from blood. This receptor was taken from a woman between 18 and 30 years old with type 1 diabetes. The sequenced DNA: TGCGCCAGCAGCCTCAGGGGGAGCTACACCTTC. This encodes CASSLRGSYTF.